This TCR beta chain emerged from a study of blood T cell repertoires in COVID-19. Germline V gene lookup returns CDR1 SGHRS and CDR2 YFSETQ. V shed 4 bases, J shed 4 bases, and the junction held 7 bases outside the gene matches. The CDR3 loop spans 16 amino acids. In the original processing: Counts of nucleated cells, estimated from reference gene primer amplification, were obtained. Clones were sequenced by immunoSEQ multiplex PCR, and TCRdb holds only the in-frame ones, with some missing. V and J calls and clone size are given by that table; D and trimming were obtained from the DNA. The data show 210,000 or so clones, 85% to 90% seen once.

This TCR came from a man aged 18 to 30 with active or convalescent COVID-19. This chain connects TRBV5-1 to TRBJ1-5, with 11 bases fitting TRBD1. Sequenced: peripheral blood. CDR3: CASSPVGTGGNQPQHF. For the CDR3, the DNA is TGCGCCAGCAGCCCCGTGGGGACAGGGGGTAATCAGCCCCAGCATTTT. The variable domain in full, completed from reference TRBV5-1 and TRBJ1-5, reads KAGVTQTPRYLIKTRGQQVTLSCSPISGHRSVSWYQQTPGQGLQFLFEYFSETQRNKGNFPGRFSGRQFSNSRSEMNVSTLELGDSALYLCASSPVGTGGNQPQHFGDGTRLSIL.